This T cell receptor (beta chain) emerged from a study of blood T cell repertoires in COVID-19. Sequenced by immunoSEQ multiplex PCR; TCRdb stores in-frame clones only, minus some. The data contain some 190,000 clones, over 75% of them singletons. In its sample, this clone was seen a few times. This CDR3 region has 16 residues. Germline assignment: CDR1 SGHNT and CDR2 YYREEE (reference sequence). With 0 bases clipped from V and 6 bases from J, the junction kept 6 bases outside the gene matches. The V call is TRBV5-4, the J call TRBJ1-6, with 7 nucleotides matching TRBD1. This TCR was recovered from a man aged 25 to 45 with acute COVID-19. Sequencing input: PBMCs or T cells enriched from blood (not recorded which). This CDR3 is CASSLGTDRSNSPLHF. For the CDR3, the DNA is TGTGCCAGCAGCTTGGGGACGGACAGGTCTAATTCACCCCTCCACTTT.